This T cell receptor (beta chain) appears in the sequencing data of a study of vaccination effects on CD4 cells after COVID-19. At the level of the study: The culture medium for 2 million or so PBMC per well included roughly 9.2 IU/ml IL-2 and 8.5 to 10 ug/ml peptides.

This clone showed up just once. Antigen specificity is unknown. When around 10 days of culture had elapsed, CD4+ T cells were isolated. Each vaccine recipient was nucleocapsid antibody negative and had no prior SARS-CoV-2 infection. Here immunoSEQ multiplex PCR was the method, and the copy in TCRdb shows in-frame clones only, minus some. The sample yields tens of thousands of clones, over 60% seen once. With 3 bases removed from V and 8 bases from J, the gap between germline ends came to 13 bases. CDR1 and CDR2 (germline): KGHSH, LQKENI. The CDR3 totals 13 residues. Study-wide results and limits: Marked contraction was observed in infection-induced and vaccine-induced clones late after vaccination.

The sequence derives from a human donor who received a COVID-19 vaccine. The chain combines TRBV18 with TRBJ1-1, with D perhaps TRBD1 (6 bases). The material sequenced was CD4+ T cells from PBMCs cultured without peptide, taken before COVID-19 vaccination. CDR3 sequence: CASSPPDSREAFF. In DNA, the CDR3 is TGTGCCAGCTCACCGCCGGACAGCAGGGAAGCTTTCTTT.